These 25 T cell receptor beta chains share one sample of origin, sequenced in a study of T cells after yellow fever vaccination. TCRdb called the 5' RACE reads again in MiXCR, with one record for every CDR3 protein. Of about 10,000 distinct CDR3 sequences in the sample, around 5.2% are singletons; the top ten hold around 1.6%. The sample was PBMCs, either bulk or a sorted T-cell subset (CD4+, CD8+, memory, or dextramer-sorted; not recorded which), taken less than 16 days after the first yellow fever vaccination. These TCRs come from a man aged 18 to 29 who received the YFV17D yellow fever vaccine.

By share, this clonotype counts as medium-sized. The chain has TRBV2 and TRBJ1-5, with 8 bases lining up with TRBD1. The CDR3 covers 15 residues. Germline-derived CDR1 and CDR2 are SNHLY and FYNNEI. J gave up 11 bases and V 2 bases, and 11 bases lay outside the gene matches. For the CDR3, the DNA is TGTGCCAGCAGTGAATGGGAGACAGGGGCCTCTACCCAGCATTTT. Protein: CASSEWETGASTQHF.

In its sample, this clonotype was seen many times. The chain employs TRBV5-1 and TRBJ2-7; a weak D match, TRBD1 (5 bases). The V gene's germline CDR1 is SGHRS and CDR2 YFSETQ. This CDR3 comprises 14 residues. V was clipped by 2 bases and J by 0 bases, with 9 bases between them. The CDR3 bases are TGCGCCAGCAGCTTAACAGGAAGCTCCTACGAGCAGTACTTC. Translated, it gives CASSLTGSSYEQYF.

Many counts were recorded for this clonotype. The rearrangement uses TRBV11-1 and TRBJ2-5, with D perhaps TRBD2 (5 bases). The length of the CDR3 is 14 residues. CDR1 and CDR2 from the germline V gene are SGHAT and FQDESV (reference sequence). V was pared by 2 bases and J by 4 bases, with 11 bases between. This CDR3 is CASSLTLAAETQYF. The CDR3 nucleotides are TGTGCCAGCAGCTTAACTCTAGCTGCAGAGACCCAGTACTTC. The whole variable domain, filled in from reference TRBV11-1 and TRBJ2-5, reads EAEVAQSPRYKITEKSQAVAFWCDPISGHATLYWYRQILGQGPELLVQFQDESVVDDSQLPKDRFSAERLKGVDSTLKIQPAELGDSAMYLCASSLTLAAETQYFGPGTRLLVL.

In this sample, this clonotype is medium-sized. The chain couples TRBV4-2 to TRBJ2-5; TRBD1 agrees at 10 bases. CDR1 and CDR2 from the germline V gene are LGHNA and YNFKEQ. This CDR3 region has 14 residues. V lost 6 bases to trimming and J lost 1 base; unmatched junction nucleotides: 2. The CDR3 sequence is CASSGDRGQETQYF. The CDR3 DNA reads TGTGCCAGCAGTGGGGACAGGGGCCAAGAGACCCAGTACTTC.

This clonotype rates as medium-sized. CDR3 region: CASSLADQETQYF. CDR3 in DNA: TGTGCCAGCAGCTTAGCGGATCAAGAGACCCAGTACTTC. The V gene is TRBV7-9, the J gene TRBJ2-5, with no clear D. CDR1 SEHNR and CDR2 FQNEAQ come from the germline V gene (reference sequence). Between the trimmed V and J ends, which lost 0 bases and 2 bases, there was a span of 4 bases. The CDR3 length is 13 residues.

This clonotype is labeled medium-sized. The junction departs from the called germline gene at one end, perhaps through a read error. The CDR3 region has the DNA TGCAGTGCAAGAGTCTCGGCAGGAGCTGAGCAGTTCTTC. Translation gives CSARVSAGAEQFF. The J gene is TRBJ2-1, the V gene TRBV20-1; D is undetermined. Looked up from germline, CDR1 is DFQATT and CDR2 is SNEGSKA (reference sequence). This CDR3 is 13 amino acids long.

Sample share makes this clonotype medium-sized. For the CDR3, the DNA is TGCGCCAGCAGCTTTTTGGGACCGGGACAGGGGGCTGAAGCTTTCTTT. Residues: CASSFLGPGQGAEAFF. The chain employs TRBV5-1 and TRBJ1-1, with TRBD1 matching 11 bases. The CDR3 is 16 residues long. The V segment lost 2 bases and the J segment 6 bases; nucleotides outside the gene matches: 9. Germline V CDR1 and CDR2: SGHRS, YFSETQ.

This clonotype has a count of ten or more. The chain uses TRBV27 and TRBJ1-6; tentative D call: TRBD1 (5 bases). CDR3 length: 15 amino acids. Trimming left V 6 bases short and J 9 bases short, with 18 bases between. The germline CDR1 and CDR2 sequences are MNHEY and SMNVEV (reference sequence). The CDR3 region has the DNA TGTGCCAGCAGCCTCCGGGACGGTGGATTTTCACCCCTCCACTTT. As protein: CASSLRDGGFSPLHF.

This clonotype was seen ten or more times. The chain couples TRBV4-1 to TRBJ1-1; the D is unclear. The ends were cut back, 0 bases at V and 2 bases at J, with 1 base in the middle. The CDR3 is 12 amino acids. CDR1 is MGHRA, CDR2 YSYEKL, per germline. The CDR3 sequence: CASSQDNTEAFF. The CDR3 DNA follows: TGCGCCAGCAGCCAAGATAACACTGAAGCTTTCTTT.

This clonotype was recorded many times. The rearrangement joins TRBV5-1 to TRBJ1-5, with D possibly TRBD1 on 5 matching bases. The CDR3 spans 15 residues. The ends were cut back, 4 bases at V and 4 bases at J, with 15 bases in the middle. CDR1 is SGHRS, CDR2 YFSETQ, per germline. The CDR3 spells CASSPTGGRNQPQHF. The CDR3 coding sequence is TGCGCCAGCAGCCCTACGGGGGGTAGGAATCAGCCCCAGCATTTT.

By share, this clonotype counts as medium-sized. The rearrangement joins TRBV24-1 to TRBJ2-3; 11 bases agree with TRBD2. Germline V gene data show CDR1 as KGHDR and CDR2 as SFDVKD. Unmatched junction bases numbered 7, after V lost 9 bases and J lost 3 bases. The CDR3 consists of 15 residues. CDR3 sequence reads: CATSKPSGGTDTQYF. The CDR3, as DNA: TGTGCCACCTCAAAACCTAGCGGGGGGACAGATACGCAGTATTTT.

This clonotype was seen repeatedly, ten times or more. The rearrangement links TRBV2 to TRBJ2-5; 14 bases line up with TRBD2. The V gene end was trimmed by 2 bases and the J gene end by 4 bases; junction bases not matched to a gene: 9. The CDR3 covers 18 residues. CDR1 and CDR2 from the germline V gene are SNHLY and FYNNEI. The CDR3 sequence is CASSEYRLAGGGRETQYF. CDR3 in DNA: TGTGCCAGCAGTGAATATAGACTAGCGGGGGGGGGCAGAGAGACCCAGTACTTC.

Ten or more counts support this clonotype. The chain uses TRBV7-2 and TRBJ1-6, with D perhaps matching TRBD1 (6 bases). The CDR3 totals 17 residues. The V gene's germline CDR1 is SGHTA and CDR2 FQGNSA. Trimming took 7 bases from V and 4 from J, leaving 20 bases between them. Here the CDR3 DNA reads TGTGCCAGCACCCGAGACAGGCCCGGATCTTATAATTCACCCCTCCACTTT. Translation: CASTRDRPGSYNSPLHF. Full variable domain (missing parts from reference TRBV7-2 and TRBJ1-6): GAGVSQSPSNKVTEKGKDVELRCDPISGHTALYWYRQSLGQGLEFLIYFQGNSAPDKSGLPSDRFSAERTGGSVSTLTIQRTQQEDSAVYLCASTRDRPGSYNSPLHFGNGTRLTVT.

This clonotype has at least ten counts. The DNA of the CDR3 is TGTGCCAGCAGCTTACCAAGAGGGAAGGGTAGGGATACGCAGTATTTT. Amino acids: CASSLPRGKGRDTQYF. The gene calls are TRBV13 and TRBJ2-3; D may be TRBD2 (5 bases). The germline V gene has CDR1 PRHDT and CDR2 FYEKMQ (reference sequence). The CDR3 is 16 residues long. Deletions cut 2 bases from V and 6 bases from J, with 18 bases between.

The chain recombines TRBV4-3 with TRBJ1-6; D unresolved. V shed 3 bases and J shed 13 bases, with 19 bases lying between them. This CDR3 has 15 amino acids. Per germline, CDR1 LGHNA and CDR2 YSLEER. The CDR3 nucleotides read TGCGCCAGCAGCCAGCTACTATCCGCCATTCACCCCCTCCACTTT. Its protein product is CASSQLLSAIHPLHF.

This clonotype was counted at least ten times. The genes are TRBV5-8 and TRBJ1-2; TRBD1 might be the D (5 bases). Trimming stripped 8 bases from V and 2 bases from J, with 13 bases between. The CDR3 is 13 residues long. The V gene's germline CDR1 is SGHTS and CDR2 YDEGEE. The CDR3 here is CASLRRGNYGYTF. The CDR3 bases are TGTGCCAGTCTTCGTAGGGGAAACTATGGCTACACCTTC.

Of note for this clonotype: One end of the junction fails to match germline, which may point to a read error. This chain joins TRBV5-1 and TRBJ2-1; 7 bases align to TRBD1. The CDR3 has 15 amino acids. CDR1 and CDR2 from the germline V gene are SGHRS and YFSETQ. CDR3 sequence: CASTQGEQTYNEHFF. The CDR3 bases are TGCGCCAGCACCCAGGGGGAACAGACTTATAATGAGCATTTCTTC.

Relative to its sample, this clonotype is medium-sized. The V call is TRBV5-1, the J call TRBJ2-1; tentative D call: TRBD1 (5 bases). CDR3 length: 14 amino acids. Germline CDR1 reads SGHRS; CDR2 reads YFSETQ. V was trimmed by 4 bases and J by 4 bases, leaving 12 bases between them. This CDR3 is CASSTGSAYNEQFF. Here the CDR3 DNA reads TGCGCCAGCAGCACAGGCTCTGCGTACAATGAGCAGTTCTTC.

In the case of this clonotype: This may be a read error: a much more frequent sequence differs by one nucleotide. The chain joins TRBV20-1 to TRBJ1-2; 7 nucleotides align to TRBD1. Looked up from germline, CDR1 is DFQATT and CDR2 is SNEGSKA (reference sequence). The CDR3 is made up of 15 amino acids. CDR3 region: CCALDREGANYGYTF. DNA of the CDR3: TGCTGTGCCCTAGACAGGGAGGGGGCTAACTATGGCTACACCTTC.

This clonotype was observed many times. The V call is TRBV5-1, the J call TRBJ2-1, with TRBD1 as a possible D gene (5 bases). The germline V gene encodes CDR1 SGHRS and CDR2 YFSETQ. V was cut by 3 bases and J by 13 bases, with 11 bases left in between. The CDR3 loop spans 11 amino acids. The CDR3 nucleotides read TGCGCCAGCAGCTCCCAGGGTCGCCAGTTCTTC. It is translated as CASSSQGRQFF.

By sample fraction, this clonotype is medium-sized. The chain has TRBV3-1 and TRBJ2-6; possible D gene TRBD2, 6 bases. Trimming took off 3 bases at V and 0 bases at J, with 15 bases between the two ends. CDR1 LGHDT and CDR2 YNNKEL come from the germline V gene (reference sequence). The CDR3 runs 18 residues. The CDR3 DNA sequence: TGTGCCAGCAGCCACGGCTCGGGGGAGTCCTCTGGGGCCAACGTCCTGACTTTC. Amino acid sequence: CASSHGSGESSGANVLTF.

This clonotype is termed medium-sized. The genes are TRBV27 and TRBJ2-3; 9 bases map to TRBD2. CDR1 MNHEY and CDR2 SMNVEV come from the germline V gene (reference sequence). Unmatched junction bases numbered 12, after V lost 4 bases and J lost 4 bases. The CDR3 extends over 17 amino acids. The CDR3 region is CASSSPLSGGPPDTQYF. CDR3 sequence (DNA): TGTGCCAGCAGTTCCCCGCTGAGCGGGGGGCCCCCAGATACGCAGTATTTT.

In its sample, this clonotype ranks as medium-sized. The chain links TRBV5-1 to TRBJ2-2; TRBD1 matches 10 bases. The J segment lost 2 bases and the V segment lost 4 bases, leaving 5 bases of the junction unmatched. Germline assignment: CDR1 SGHRS and CDR2 YFSETQ. The CDR3 covers 16 residues. CDR3 amino acids: CASSPDRGRNTGELFF. CDR3 DNA sequence: TGCGCCAGCAGCCCCGACAGGGGGCGCAACACCGGGGAGCTGTTTTTT.

The rearrangement uses TRBV7-6 and TRBJ2-5, with 10 bases matching TRBD2. The CDR3 is 16 residues long. With V trimmed by 3 bases and J by 2 bases, 6 bases remained unmatched. CDR1 and CDR2 (germline): SGHVS, FNYEAQ. The CDR3 sequence: CASSFGLAGGQETQYF. The CDR3 nucleotides read TGTGCCAGCAGCTTCGGGTTAGCGGGGGGACAAGAGACCCAGTACTTC. Drawing the rest from reference TRBV7-6 and TRBJ2-5, the complete variable domain is GAGVSQSPRYKVTKRGQDVALRCDPISGHVSLYWYRQALGQGPEFLTYFNYEAQQDKSGLPNDRFSAERPEGSISTLTIQRTEQRDSAMYRCASSFGLAGGQETQYFGPGTRLLVL.

Within the sample, this clonotype is medium-sized. This rearrangement joins TRBV29-1 to TRBJ2-3; D unresolved. CDR1 is SQVTM, CDR2 ANQGSEA, per germline. The length of the CDR3 is 13 residues. With 3 bases removed from V and 3 bases from J, the gap between germline ends came to 10 bases. The DNA of the CDR3 is TGCAGCGTTGATGTCGAGACAACAGATACGCAGTATTTT. It specifies CSVDVETTDTQYF.